This TCR beta chain was sequenced during a study of blood T cell repertoires in COVID-19. Study-wide background: From the United States, Italy and Spain came samples of acute and convalescent COVID-19. PBMCs, B-cell-depleted T cells, or T cells were the source of the cDNA or gDNA that made up the material.

Per the original methods: Amplification from reference gene primers served as the basis for estimated nucleated cell counts. Method: immunoSEQ multiplex PCR; TCRdb's copy keeps in-frame clones and lacks some. V and J calls plus clone size are reproduced from that table; the DNA served to infer D and trimming. Here the sample spans fewer than 120,000 clones, more than 65% being singletons. This clone came up a few times. V lost 5 bases and J lost 8, with 10 bases in between. Germline V gene lookup returns CDR1 MDHEN and CDR2 SYDVKM. There are 13 residues in the CDR3. The sequencing input was peripheral blood. This chain uses TRBV28 with TRBJ1-6; no clear D gene. The source is a woman of 80 years or more with acute or convalescent COVID-19. Here the CDR3 DNA reads TGTGCCAGCAGTCTTTTACATTATTCACCCCTCCACTTT. Its translation is CASSLLHYSPLHF. Complete variable domain (other parts from reference TRBV28 and TRBJ1-6): DVKVTQSSRYLVKRTGEKVFLECVQDMDHENMFWYRQDPGLGLRLIYFSYDVKMKEKGDIPEGYSVSREKKERFSLILESASTNQTSMYLCASSLLHYSPLHFGNGTRLTVT.